The clone carrying this T cell receptor (beta chain) has ten or more counts. The data belong to a study of CD8+CD57+ T cells in acquired aplastic anemia. Both TCR beta VDJ combination and CDR3 sequence profiling were carried out. Genomic DNA was the template for this profiling. TCRdb reprocessed the reads with MiXCR, giving one entry per CDR3 protein. The sample holds a few hundred thousand distinct CDR3 sequences; around 32% are singletons and the top ten take less than 0.85%. Previously, flow cytometry had revealed CD8+CD57+ cell expansion in the patients chosen for sequencing. The blood sampling took place in patients who had so far received no therapy. The CDR3 is made up of 14 amino acids. Germline CDR1 is SGHTA and CDR2 is FQGTGA. Trimming removed 5 bases from V and 0 bases from J, with 9 bases in between.

This TCR came from a human donor with aplastic anemia. Input material: sorted CD4+, CD8+, or CD8+CD57+ T cells (not recorded which) from PBMCs. J is TRBJ2-3 and V is TRBV7-3, with D uncertain. CDR3 residues: CASSTSTSTDTQYF. The CDR3 DNA follows: TGTGCCAGCAGCACCTCCACTAGCACAGATACGCAGTATTTT.